Listed below are T cell receptor beta chains from one sample, sequenced in a study of blood T cell repertoires in COVID-19. Profiling relied on immunoSEQ multiplex PCR, and the TCRdb table lists in-frame clones only, not all of them. This sample has around 150,000 clones, with around 80% found just once. Sequencing was carried out using peripheral blood. The receptor set was obtained from a woman older than 75 with active or convalescent COVID-19. The CDR3 runs from the conserved cysteine through the conserved F or W. The D gene is left open where the match is weak. Only some rows state a clone size, as once, few, many or a class for expanded clones.

>TRBJ2-7|TRBV6-5|.|.
TGTGCCAGCTGTTCGAGGACCTACGAGCAGTACTTC
CASCSRTYEQYF
>TRBJ1-1|TRBV18|.|.
TGTGCCAGCTCACCACCGAGGGGGATGAACACTGAAGCTTTCTTT
CASSPPRGMNTEAFF
>TRBJ1-2|TRBV30|.|TRBD1
TGTGCCTGGAGTGTCAGGGGACTAGGGGGCTACTATGGCTACACCTTC
CAWSVRGLGGYYGYTF
>TRBJ1-2|TRBV7-9|.|.
TGTGCCAGCAGCCAACAGGGCACAGCCGTACTTAACTATGGCTACACCTTC
CASSQQGTAVLNYGYTF
>TRBJ2-3|TRBV7-9|few|.
TGTGCCAGCAGCTTAGACGGTGGAGATACGCAGTATTTT
CASSLDGGDTQYF
>TRBJ1-2|TRBV25-1|.|TRBD1
TGTGCCAGCAGTGGACCACGGGGGCAGGGGGTTAACTATGGCTACACCTTC
CASSGPRGQGVNYGYTF
>TRBJ2-2|TRBV4-3|.|.
TGCGCCAGCAGCCCGAGAACCTTGACCGGGGAGCTGTTTTTT
CASSPRTLTGELFF
>TRBJ1-5|TRBV19|.|.
TGTGCCAGTAGTATACAGGGAAGCAATCAGCCCCAGCATTTT
CASSIQGSNQPQHF
>TRBJ2-1|TRBV6-2/TRBV6-3|.|TRBD1
TGTGCCAGCAGTTACTTCGGGACAGGCTCCTACAATGAGCAGTTCTTC
CASSYFGTGSYNEQFF
>TRBJ2-2|TRBV5-1|once|TRBD1
TGCGCCAGCAGCGAGGTGAGGGGGCCGTCGAACACCGGGGAGCTGTTTTTT
CASSEVRGPSNTGELFF
>TRBJ2-7|TRBV4-3|.|.
TGCGCCAGCAGCCAGGGGCGGGGCTCACCCTACGAGCAGTACTTC
CASSQGRGSPYEQYF
>TRBJ1-1|TRBV27|.|TRBD1
TGTGCCAGCAGCCCCCCCAGGGACAGGATGAACACTGAAGCTTTCTTT
CASSPPRDRMNTEAFF
>TRBJ1-1|TRBV3-1/TRBV3-2|.|TRBD1
TGTGCCAGCAGATTTGGGACAGTCGCTGAAGCTTTCTTT
CASRFGTVAEAFF
>TRBJ1-2|TRBV27|.|.
TGTGCCAGCAGGCGGACTAGCCTAGGTGGCTACACCTTC
CASRRTSLGGYTF
>TRBJ2-2|TRBV7-2|.|.
TGTGCCAGCAGCTTAGTCTTCCTCACCGGGGAGCTGTTTTTT
CASSLVFLTGELFF